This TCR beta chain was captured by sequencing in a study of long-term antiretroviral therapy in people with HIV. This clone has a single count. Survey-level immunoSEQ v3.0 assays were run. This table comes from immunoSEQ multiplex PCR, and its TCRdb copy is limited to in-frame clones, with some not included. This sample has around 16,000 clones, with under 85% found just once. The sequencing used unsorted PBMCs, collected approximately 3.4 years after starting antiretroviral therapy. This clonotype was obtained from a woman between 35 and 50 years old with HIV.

In DNA, the CDR3 is TGCGCCAGCAGCTTGGCCCTCGGACTAGGTACAGATACGCAGTATTTT. This codes for CASSLALGLGTDTQYF. V and J are TRBV5-1 and TRBJ2-3; 7 nucleotides match TRBD2. The CDR3 runs to 16 residues. V shed 0 bases and J 3 bases; nucleotides not matched to a gene: 7. Germline V gene sequence: CDR1 SGHRS, CDR2 YFSETQ.